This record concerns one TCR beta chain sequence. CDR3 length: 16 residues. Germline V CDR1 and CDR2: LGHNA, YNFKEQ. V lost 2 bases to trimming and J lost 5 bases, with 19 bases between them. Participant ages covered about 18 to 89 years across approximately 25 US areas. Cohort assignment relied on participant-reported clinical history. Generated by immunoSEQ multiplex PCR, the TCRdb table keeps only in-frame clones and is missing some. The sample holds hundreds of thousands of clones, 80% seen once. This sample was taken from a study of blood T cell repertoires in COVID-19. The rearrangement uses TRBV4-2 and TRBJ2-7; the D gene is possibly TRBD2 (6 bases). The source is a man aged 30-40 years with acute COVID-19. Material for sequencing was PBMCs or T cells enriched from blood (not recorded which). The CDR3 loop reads CASSQIVGTGVDEQYF. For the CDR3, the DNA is TGTGCCAGCAGCCAAATCGTCGGGACGGGGGTTGACGAGCAGTACTTC.